This T cell receptor (beta chain) is from a study of T cells after yellow fever vaccination. Study at large: Preparation used SMART-Seq v4 Ultra Low Input for the low-cell-number fractions.

Notes on this clonotype: Antigen unknown.

CDR1 is SGHTA and CDR2 is FQGNSA in the germline V gene. The ends were cut back, 3 bases at V and 4 bases at J, with 15 bases in the middle. CDR3 size: 15 residues. Study-wide points: CD4 and CD8 compartments shared a small share of clonotypes, likely from convergent recombination. In FACS-sorted repertoires, abundant clonotypes from the bulk population could appear as contaminants.

It was through 5'RACE template switching that TCR cDNA was made, with a universal primer site and UMIs added. MiXCR, run by TCRdb on the 5' RACE reads, gives a single entry per CDR3 protein. The sample carries hundreds of thousands of distinct CDR3 sequences, roughly 8.7% recorded once. The sequencing used PBMCs, collected on the day of the first yellow fever vaccination. The clonotype was recovered from a man between 18 and 35 years old who received the YFV17D yellow fever vaccine. The V gene is TRBV7-2, the J gene TRBJ1-2, with D hard to call. CDR3 DNA: TGTGCCAGCAGCTTGGGTTGGGGAGGGCCCTATGGCTACACCTTC. Translation gives CASSLGWGGPYGYTF.